This entry concerns a single T cell receptor (beta chain). This sample stems from a study of blood T cell repertoires in COVID-19. Overall study context: Sites across the United States, Italy and Spain contributed samples from acute and convalescent COVID-19. In each case, the material was cDNA or gDNA derived from T cells, B-cell-depleted T cells, or PBMCs.

Original data processing: The authors estimated nucleated cell counts from reference gene primer amplification. Clones were read by immunoSEQ multiplex PCR, and TCRdb kept only the in-frame ones, dropping some. V, J and clone size are taken as reported in that table, and D and trimming were inferred from the DNA itself. Counted here are roughly 150,000 clones, over 80% occurring once; the ten biggest clones make up roughly 8.4%. Germline-derived CDR1 and CDR2 are LGHDT and YNNKEL (reference sequence). The CDR3 extends over 12 amino acids. Trimming removed 8 bases from V and 3 bases from J, with 11 bases in between. Seattle patients were enrolled during active infection and followed longitudinally.

Material: peripheral blood. This chain joins TRBV3-1 (or the pseudogene TRBV3-2) and TRBJ2-7; maybe TRBD1 (5 bases). The receptor was derived from a woman aged 80 or over with COVID-19, enrolled during active disease. CDR3 sequence: CASATVSYEQYF. The DNA for the CDR3 is TGTGCCAGCGCGACAGTCAGCTACGAGCAGTACTTC.